This T cell receptor (beta chain) was found in a study of blood T cell repertoires in COVID-19. In the study overall: From T cells, B-cell-depleted T cells, or PBMCs came the material, which was cDNA or gDNA.

Within the 2 weeks before study entry, each person in the exposed group met a COVID-19 case. Profiling relied on immunoSEQ multiplex PCR, and the TCRdb table lists in-frame clones only, not all of them. The sample comprises a few hundred thousand clones, more than 75% of which are singletons, and less than 8.5% rests with the top ten. The source of this sequence is a woman between 45 and 60 years old who had been exposed to COVID-19. Sequenced: PBMCs or T cells enriched from blood (not recorded which).

Here the CDR3 reads CASTRTETGYTF. For the CDR3, the DNA is TGTGCCAGCACCCGGACAGAAACTGGCTACACCTTC. The chain joins TRBV12-3 or TRBV12-4 to TRBJ1-2, with D possibly matching TRBD1 (6 bases). This CDR3 is built from 12 residues. V was trimmed by 7 bases and J by 7 bases, leaving 13 bases between them.